The clone carrying this TCR beta chain has only one observation. The antigen is undetermined. The sample originates from a study of cytomegalovirus exposure and HLA in healthy donors. The study ran its PCR with 60 Vbeta and 13 Jbeta primers. Libraries were prepared by immunoSEQ multiplex PCR; TCRdb keeps only in-frame clonotypes and omits some of them. The sample consists of tens of thousands of clones, around 70% of them appearing once. CDR1 MNHNS and CDR2 SASEGT come from the germline V gene. The CDR3 consists of 15 residues. Trimming left V 5 bases short and J 0 bases short, with 11 bases between. Findings and limits, study-wide: Presence/absence analyses treated sequencing depth as roughly uniform across donors. Researchers had no immune exposure information except CMV serostatus available. Overall, approximately 150 TCR beta chains were annotated as cytomegalovirus-associated.

The J gene is TRBJ1-5, the V gene TRBV6-1; TRBD1 might be the D (5 bases). The sample consisted of PBMCs. The receptor was derived from a man aged 30 to 45 in good health and CMV-seronegative. This CDR3 is CASSRGQFSNQPQHF. CDR3 nucleotide sequence: TGTGCCAGCAGTCGCGGACAATTTAGCAATCAGCCCCAGCATTTT.